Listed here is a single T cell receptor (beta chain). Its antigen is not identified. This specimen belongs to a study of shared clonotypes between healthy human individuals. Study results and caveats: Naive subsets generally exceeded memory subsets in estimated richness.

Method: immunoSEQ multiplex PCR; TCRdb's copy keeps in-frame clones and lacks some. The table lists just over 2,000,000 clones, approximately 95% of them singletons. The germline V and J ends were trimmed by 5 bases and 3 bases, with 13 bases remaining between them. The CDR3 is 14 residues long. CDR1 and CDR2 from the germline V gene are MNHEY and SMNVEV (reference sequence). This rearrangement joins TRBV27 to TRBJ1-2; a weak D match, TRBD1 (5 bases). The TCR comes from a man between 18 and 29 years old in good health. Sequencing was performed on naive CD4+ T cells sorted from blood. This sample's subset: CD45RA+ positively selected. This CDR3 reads CASSPLDIDYGYTF. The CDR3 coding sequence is TGTGCCAGCAGTCCCCTGGACATAGACTATGGCTACACCTTC.